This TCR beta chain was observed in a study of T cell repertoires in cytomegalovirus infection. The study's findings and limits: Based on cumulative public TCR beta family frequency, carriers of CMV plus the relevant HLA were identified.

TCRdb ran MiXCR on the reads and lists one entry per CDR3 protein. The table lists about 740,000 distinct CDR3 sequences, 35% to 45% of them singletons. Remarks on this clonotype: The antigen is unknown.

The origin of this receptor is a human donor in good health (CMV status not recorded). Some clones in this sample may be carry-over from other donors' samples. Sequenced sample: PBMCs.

In DNA, the CDR3 is TGTGCCAGCAGCCCCGTTGGGGCTGGGGAGACCCAGTACTTC. Translating it yields CASSPVGAGETQYF. The chain carries TRBV5-6 and TRBJ2-5; TRBD1 is a possible D gene (5 bases). The CDR3 loop spans 14 amino acids. Trimming removed 4 bases at V and 5 bases at J, with 15 bases between. CDR1 is SGHDT and CDR2 is YYEEEE in the germline V gene.